Following are 15 T cell receptor beta chains from one sample sequenced in a study of response to subunit inactivated influenza vaccine (dated by TCRdb to 2016 to 2019). The receptor library was made with RT-PCR. Sequencer: Illumina HiSeq 2500. The public reads were quality trimmed at Q25 with fastp and then assembled into clones with MiXCR by TCRdb, keeping productive beta chains. One record per CDR3 amino acid sequence lists the most common genes and DNA. Here the sample has hundreds of thousands of distinct CDR3 sequences; 7.6% occur a single time. The ten largest clones represent under 15% of the sample. The sample was PBMCs from blood, taken around 2 years after vaccination. The receptors were gathered from a man in his fifties or sixties who received an inactivated influenza vaccine. Donor details come from another sample of the same person, matched by shared clones.

This clonotype was observed at least ten times. The chain employs TRBV20-1 and TRBJ2-7; 11 bases match TRBD2. Germline V gene sequence: CDR1 DFQATT, CDR2 SNEGSKA (reference sequence). The ends lost 6 bases at V and 0 bases at J; junction bases unmatched: 7. The CDR3 is made up of 15 amino acids. CDR3 in DNA: TGCAGTGCCCCTAGGACTAGCGGGCCCTCCTACGAGCAGTACTTC. This gives the protein CSAPRTSGPSYEQYF.

The chain couples TRBV7-3 to TRBJ2-2; D may be TRBD1 or TRBD2 (6 bases each). The CDR3 contains 15 residues. The V and J ends lost 6 bases and 1 base respectively, with 12 bases between them. Germline CDR1 is SGHTA and CDR2 is FQGTGA. The CDR3 DNA sequence: TGTGCCAGCAGAGCGGAGGGGGTGAACACCGGGGAGCTGTTTTTT. Its translation: CASRAEGVNTGELFF.

This clonotype showed up many times. V usage is TRBV20-1 and J usage is TRBJ2-7; no reliable D call. With 3 bases removed from V and 3 bases from J, the gap between germline ends came to 3 bases. Germline CDR1 DFQATT, CDR2 SNEGSKA (reference sequence). CDR3 length equals 10 residues. The CDR3 region has the DNA TGCAGTGCTAGCTTCTACGAGCAGTACTTC. Amino acid sequence: CSASFYEQYF.

This clonotype has a handful of counts. CDR3 nucleotide sequence: TGTGCCAGCAGCCTTTCCATTGATAGCAATCAGCCCCAGCATTTT. This encodes CASSLSIDSNQPQHF. This rearrangement joins TRBV7-6 to TRBJ1-5; no definite D call. Trimming removed 5 bases at V and 0 bases at J, with 11 bases between. Germline lookup yields CDR1 SGHVS and CDR2 FNYEAQ. CDR3 size: 15 residues.

There are a few counts of this clonotype. The V call is TRBV30, the J call TRBJ1-2, with 7 nucleotides matching TRBD1. V was pared by 3 bases and J by 5 bases, with 6 bases of the junction left unmatched. The CDR3 sequence is 13 residues long. The germline V gene encodes CDR1 GTSNPN and CDR2 SVGIG (reference sequence). CDR3 sequence (DNA): TGTGCCTGGAGCCGGGACAGACCTTATGGCTACACCTTC. This encodes CAWSRDRPYGYTF.

This clonotype was seen a single time. A much larger clone differs from this one at a single base, so this may be a read error. The chain couples TRBV5-1 to TRBJ2-3, with TRBD2 as a possible D gene (5 bases). Germline CDR1 reads SGHRS; CDR2 reads YFSETQ. V was shortened by 6 bases and J by 2 bases, with 16 bases between the two germline ends. The CDR3 consists of 15 residues. The CDR3 DNA reads as TGCGCCAGCACTTCAGCGGAGGTCTCCACAGATACGCAGTATTTT. Amino acid sequence: CASTSAEVSTDTQYF.

This clonotype occurred a few times. In DNA form, the CDR3 reads TGTGCCAGCAGCCTCGATTCCCAGGGGAAAAGCAATGAGCAGTTCTTC. Amino acid sequence: CASSLDSQGKSNEQFF. The chain links TRBV2 to TRBJ2-1; D may be TRBD1 (6 bases). The CDR3 loop spans 16 amino acids. Trimming cost V 6 bases and J 6 bases, with 21 bases left between them. The V gene's germline CDR1 is SNHLY and CDR2 FYNNEI.

The chain recombines TRBV5-5 with TRBJ2-7; tentatively, D is TRBD1 (5 bases). The CDR3 totals 13 residues. Germline CDR1 reads SGHKS; CDR2 reads YYEKEE (reference sequence). The V and J ends lost 4 bases and 6 bases respectively, with 14 bases between them. The CDR3 reads CASSRTGAVEQYF. The CDR3 nucleotides are TGTGCCAGCAGCCGAACAGGCGCGGTCGAGCAGTACTTC.

This clonotype was picked up many times. The chain couples TRBV24-1 to TRBJ2-3; TRBD1 might be the D (5 bases). This CDR3 is built from 16 residues. V lost 4 bases and J lost 1, with 14 bases in between. Germline values: CDR1 KGHDR, CDR2 SFDVKD. The CDR3 DNA reads as TGTGCCACCAGTGACCCTTTTGGCAGGGGCACAGATACGCAGTATTTT. Protein product: CATSDPFGRGTDTQYF.

This clonotype was picked up many times. V usage is TRBV12-3 or TRBV12-4 and J usage is TRBJ2-3; D is ambiguous. The CDR3 covers 14 residues. Trimming shortened V by 2 bases and J by 0 bases, and 6 bases separated the two germline ends. The chain's CDR3 is CASSLRQSTDTQYF. The CDR3 bases are TGTGCCAGCAGTTTACGACAAAGCACAGATACGCAGTATTTT.

The chain carries TRBV7-3 and TRBJ2-7; a weak D match, TRBD1 (5 bases). Germline V gives CDR1 SGHTA, CDR2 FQGTGA. The CDR3 is made up of 13 amino acids. The germline V and J ends were trimmed by 5 bases and 6 bases, with 14 bases remaining between them. The CDR3 bases are TGTGCCAGCAGCCCGCAGGGCGTGGGCGAGCAGTACTTC. As protein: CASSPQGVGEQYF.

This clonotype was seen at least ten times. The J gene is TRBJ2-7, the V gene TRBV28; tentatively, D is TRBD2 (6 bases). The CDR3 sequence is 14 residues long. Deletions cut 3 bases from V and 2 bases from J, with 11 bases between. CDR1 is MDHEN and CDR2 is SYDVKM in the germline V gene. The CDR3 spells CASSLGGPPYEQYF. The CDR3 DNA sequence: TGTGCCAGCAGTTTGGGGGGACCACCCTACGAGCAGTACTTC.

The genes are TRBV7-6 and TRBJ2-1, with 8 bases identical to TRBD1. The CDR3 totals 16 residues. The germline CDR1 and CDR2 sequences are SGHVS and FNYEAQ. The V gene end was trimmed by 5 bases and the J gene end by 0 bases; junction bases not matched to a gene: 6. The CDR3 here is CASSTGQAYSYNEQFF. The CDR3 DNA reads as TGTGCCAGCAGCACGGGACAGGCCTACTCCTACAATGAGCAGTTCTTC.

The chain combines TRBV6-5 with TRBJ2-3; D perhaps matches TRBD2 (5 bases). Germline CDR1 and CDR2: MNHEY and SVGAGI. The CDR3 is made up of 16 amino acids. V was pared by 2 bases and J by 3 bases, with 15 bases between. The DNA for the CDR3 is TGTGCCAGCAGTTACATTAGAGGAGCGGTAACAGATACGCAGTATTTT. Encoded protein: CASSYIRGAVTDTQYF.

This clonotype was seen only a few times. The rearrangement links TRBV7-2 to TRBJ2-2; D is perhaps TRBD2 (6 bases). Germline CDR1 SGHTA, CDR2 FQGNSA. The V gene lost 0 bases and the J gene lost 7 bases, with 9 bases spanning the gap. CDR3 length: 14 amino acids. The CDR3 loop is CASSLAGGNGELFF. CDR3 nucleotides: TGTGCCAGCAGCTTAGCCGGGGGTAACGGGGAGCTGTTTTTT.